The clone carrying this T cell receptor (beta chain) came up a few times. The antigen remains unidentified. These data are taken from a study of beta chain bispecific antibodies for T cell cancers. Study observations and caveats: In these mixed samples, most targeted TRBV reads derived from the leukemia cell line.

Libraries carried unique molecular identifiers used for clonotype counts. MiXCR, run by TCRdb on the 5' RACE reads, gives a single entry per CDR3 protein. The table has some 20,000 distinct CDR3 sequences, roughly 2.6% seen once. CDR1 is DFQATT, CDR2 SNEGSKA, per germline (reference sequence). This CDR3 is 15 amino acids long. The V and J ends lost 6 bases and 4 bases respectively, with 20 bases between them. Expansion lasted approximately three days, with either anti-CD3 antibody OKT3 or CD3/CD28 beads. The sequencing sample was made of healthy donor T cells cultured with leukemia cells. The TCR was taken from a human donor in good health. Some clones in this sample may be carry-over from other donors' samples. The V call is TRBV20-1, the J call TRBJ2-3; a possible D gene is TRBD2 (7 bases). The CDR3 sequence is CSATDAGGPADTQYF. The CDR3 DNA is TGCAGTGCCACAGACGCCGGGGGGCCAGCAGATACGCAGTATTTT.